Below, one T cell receptor (beta chain) is given with its context. The antigen remains unidentified. These data come from a study of cytomegalovirus exposure and HLA in healthy donors. Study-wide points: There were a few CMV-associated chains whose specificity for CMV antigens was confirmed in vitro. It was only CMV serostatus that was available as immune exposure information. A link between a missense DCLRE1C variant and TCR beta V- and J-gene trimming emerged from a later analysis. Cytomegalovirus association was listed for about 150 TCR beta chains.

Trimming removed 5 bases from V and 0 bases from J, with 11 bases in between. The CDR3 consists of 15 residues. In germline, CDR1 is MNHNS, CDR2 SASEGT. Primers included in the PCR were 60 Vbeta and 13 Jbeta primers. Profiling relied on immunoSEQ multiplex PCR, and the TCRdb table lists in-frame clones only, not all of them. The table counts some 120,000 clones; 2% to 2.5% lies in the top ten. The receptor's source is a man aged 35-49 years in good health and CMV-seronegative. Sequenced sample: PBMCs. This rearrangement joins TRBV6-1 to TRBJ1-3; D might be TRBD1 (5 bases). The CDR3 region is CASSRLGGSGNTIYF. CDR3 DNA sequence: TGTGCCAGCAGTCGTCTGGGGGGCTCTGGAAACACCATATATTTT.